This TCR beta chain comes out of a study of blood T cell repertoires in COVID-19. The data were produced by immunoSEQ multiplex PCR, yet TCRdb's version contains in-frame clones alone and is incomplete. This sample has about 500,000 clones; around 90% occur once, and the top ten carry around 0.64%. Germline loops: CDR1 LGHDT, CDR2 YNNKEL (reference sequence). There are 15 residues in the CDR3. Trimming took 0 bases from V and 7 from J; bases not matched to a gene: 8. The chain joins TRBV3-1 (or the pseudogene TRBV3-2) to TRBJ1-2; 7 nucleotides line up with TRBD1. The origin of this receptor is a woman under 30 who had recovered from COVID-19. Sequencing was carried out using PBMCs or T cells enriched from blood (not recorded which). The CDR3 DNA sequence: TGTGCCAGCAGCCAAGAGGGGACAGTCTCAGTTGGCTACACCTTC. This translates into CASSQEGTVSVGYTF.